The clone carrying this T cell receptor (beta chain) was seen many times. Its antigen is unidentified. 5'-RACE, quantitative and with molecular barcodes, yielded the TCR beta libraries. Each CDR3 protein gets one entry after TCRdb re-called the 5' RACE reads with MiXCR. Among 200,000 to 250,000 distinct CDR3 sequences listed, roughly a tenth were seen once. The CDR3 loop spans 17 amino acids. V lost 2 bases, J lost 2 bases, and 6 bases stayed unmatched. Germline values: CDR1 MNHEY, CDR2 SVGAGI. The record originates from a study of CD8 T cells in ankylosing spondylitis. The study's findings and limits: Reportedly, disease-linked clones are significantly enriched in ankylosing spondylitis patients' matched synovial fluid.

This TCR was sampled from a male donor with ankylosing spondylitis or in good health (not recorded which). Material for sequencing was blood, either unsorted or a sorted T cell fraction (not recorded which). The chain combines TRBV6-5 with TRBJ2-3, with 11 positions matching TRBD2. Here the CDR3 DNA reads TGTGCCAGCAGTTACGGTCTAGCGGGGGGAACCACAGATACGCAGTATTTT. It specifies CASSYGLAGGTTDTQYF.